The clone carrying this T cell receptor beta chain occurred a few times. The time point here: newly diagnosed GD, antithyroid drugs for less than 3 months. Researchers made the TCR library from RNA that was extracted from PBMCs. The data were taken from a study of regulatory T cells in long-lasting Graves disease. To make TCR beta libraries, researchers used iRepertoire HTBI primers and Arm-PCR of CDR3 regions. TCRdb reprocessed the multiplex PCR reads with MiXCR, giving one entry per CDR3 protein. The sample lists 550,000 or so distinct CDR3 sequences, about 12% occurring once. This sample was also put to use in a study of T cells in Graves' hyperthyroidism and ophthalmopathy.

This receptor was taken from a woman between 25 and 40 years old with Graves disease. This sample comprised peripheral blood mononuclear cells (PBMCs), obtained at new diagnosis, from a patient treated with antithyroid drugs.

CDR3 DNA: TGTGCCAGCAGCTTCCGGGGGCCGAACACCGGGGAGCTGTTTTTT. This gives the protein CASSFRGPNTGELFF. This rearrangement joins TRBV5-5 to TRBJ2-2, with D perhaps assigned TRBD1 or TRBD2 (6 bases each). The CDR3 has 15 amino acids. Germline V CDR1 and CDR2: SGHKS, YYEKEE (reference sequence). V lost 2 bases and J 0 bases, leaving 8 bases between the germline ends.